The sample holds a few counts of the clone carrying this TCR beta chain. The antigen is unknown. The data were taken from a study of chemoradiotherapy in HPV16-positive cancers. Looking at the study overall: Candidate HPV-specific T-cell clones and common TCR motifs came from functional assays in a couple of HPV16-positive patients. Whole-study findings and limits: Better recurrence-free survival went with HPV-responsive T-cell expansion in HPV16-positive patients.

The CDR3 loop spans 12 amino acids. Germline V CDR1 and CDR2: MNHEY, SMNVEV (reference sequence). Between the trimmed V and J ends, which lost 6 bases and 5 bases, there was a span of 10 bases. Measured with immunoSEQ multiplex PCR; TCRdb has only the in-frame clones, and not every one. The table has 200 to 250 clones, approximately 79% seen once. Repertoires were sampled repeatedly during chemoradiotherapy. The specimen comprised tumor tissue, sampled from a patient who underwent chemoradiotherapy. The rearrangement links TRBV27 to TRBJ2-5; either TRBD1 or TRBD2 may supply D (5 bases each). The sequence was obtained from a human donor with HPV-associated anogenital cancer. The DNA for the CDR3 is TGTGCCAGCAGGGGGGTTCTGGAGACCCAGTACTTC. Amino acids: CASRGVLETQYF.